What follows describes a single TCR beta chain. Its recognized antigen is unknown. The source of the sample is a study of T cells expressing NK-cell markers (dated by TCRdb to 2020 to 2022). With regard to the full study: TCR beta-chain repertoires were profiled in sorted CD3+CD56+NKG2C+, CD3+CD56+NKG2C- and CD3+CD56-NKG2C+ T-cell subsets from roughly eight donors. Among the eight sequenced donors, seven were HCMV-seropositive and one was HCMV-seronegative. All eight donors whose samples were sequenced were randomly selected healthy volunteers, three of them men and five women. The libraries were sequenced on Illumina HiSeq 2000/2500, MiSeq or NextSeq, producing 2 x 150 bp reads.

In the germline V gene, CDR1 corresponds to SGHRS and CDR2 to YFSETQ. From cysteine to phenylalanine, the CDR3 is 15 amino acids long. This entry has no DNA. HCMV serostatus was determined by detecting HCMV-specific IgG in serum with a commercial ELISA kit. Ficoll density gradient centrifugation was used to isolate peripheral blood mononuclear cells from blood. The study at large found these results: For 6 or 7 donors, the dominant CD3+CD56+NKG2C+ clonotypes were among the top 10 CD8+ clonotypes and accounted for roughly 1.0-7.5% of CD8+ T cells. Whether the expanded NKG2C-expressing T cell clones were specific for HCMV antigens was left unclear. Those dominant clonotypes were again the most abundant among CD3+CD56-NKG2C+ cells in a handful of donors, at about 28.3-65%.

Sequencing took place on an Illumina HiSeq 2000. TCR beta cDNA libraries were made by 5'RACE template switching that added a universal primer site and unique molecular identifiers. cDNA synthesis was primed from the TCR beta constant segment and was followed by two successive PCR amplification steps. The authors processed their data as follows. MIGEC handled demultiplexing of the reads and grouping by UMI, while MiTCR was used to assemble and quantify clonotypes. To remove erroneous sequences, TCR cDNA sequences were retained only when supported by two or more reads. The tcR package was used for downstream repertoire analysis, with clonotypes matched between fractions based on CDR3 nucleotide sequence plus V segment. VDJmatch was used to annotate antigen specificity against VDJdb, with one amino acid substitution in CDR3 allowed. TCRdb reprocessed the reads and lists each CDR3 protein sequence as a single entry, with no DNA. TCRdb assigned the V and J calls; the authors' analysis was not used. In this sample's table one finds about 390,000 distinct CDR3 sequences. The biggest ten clones account for approximately 11% of the sample.

The TCR was taken from a woman between 50 and 59 years old in good health. Donor details come from another sample of the same person, matched by shared clones. The rearranged segments are TRBV5-1 and TRBJ2-3; no DNA is available, so the TRBD1 call from TCRdb remains unchecked. Input material: blood T cells: a sorted CD56 or NKG2C T cell subset, CD4+ or CD8+ T cells, or bulk PBMC T cells (not recorded which). The CDR3 protein sequence reads: CASSTGQGGIDTQYF. Where the CDR3 stops, the reference TRBV5-1 and TRBJ2-3 genes take over; the full variable domain is KAGVTQTPRYLIKTRGQQVTLSCSPISGHRSVSWYQQTPGQGLQFLFEYFSETQRNKGNFPGRFSGRQFSNSRSEMNVSTLELGDSALYLCASSTGQGGIDTQYFGPGTRLTVL.